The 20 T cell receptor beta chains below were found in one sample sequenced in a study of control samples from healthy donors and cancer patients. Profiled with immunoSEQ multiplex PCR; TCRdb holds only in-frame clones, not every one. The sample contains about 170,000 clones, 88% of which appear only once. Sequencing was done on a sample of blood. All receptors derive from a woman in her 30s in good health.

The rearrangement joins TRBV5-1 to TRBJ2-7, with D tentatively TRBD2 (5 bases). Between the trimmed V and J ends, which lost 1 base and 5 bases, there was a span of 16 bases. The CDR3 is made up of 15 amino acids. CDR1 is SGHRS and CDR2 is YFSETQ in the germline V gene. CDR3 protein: CASSLRDGVGDEQYF. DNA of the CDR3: TGCGCCAGCAGCTTGCGCGACGGGGTCGGAGACGAGCAGTACTTC.

The CDR3 protein is CASGTGESPLHF. The CDR3 region has the DNA TGTGCCAGCGGAACGGGGGAGTCACCCCTCCACTTT. The genes are TRBV25-1 and TRBJ1-6; perhaps TRBD1 as D (5 bases). This CDR3 comprises 12 residues. Trimming cost V 8 bases and J 10 bases, with 12 bases left between them. Germline assignment: CDR1 MGHDK and CDR2 SYGVNS.

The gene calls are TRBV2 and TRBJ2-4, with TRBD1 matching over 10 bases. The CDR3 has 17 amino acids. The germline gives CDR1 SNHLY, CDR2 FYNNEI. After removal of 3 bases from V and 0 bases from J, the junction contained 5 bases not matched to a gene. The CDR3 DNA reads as TGTGCCAGCAGTGATGGACAGGGGGGGATAGCCAAAAACATTCAGTACTTC. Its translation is CASSDGQGGIAKNIQYF.

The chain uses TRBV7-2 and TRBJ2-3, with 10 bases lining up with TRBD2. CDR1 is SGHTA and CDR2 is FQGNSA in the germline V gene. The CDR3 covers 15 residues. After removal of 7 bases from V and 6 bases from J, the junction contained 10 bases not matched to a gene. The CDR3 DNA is TGTGCCAGCACACTAGCGGGACGTGCCAAGGATACGCAGTATTTT. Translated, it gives CASTLAGRAKDTQYF.

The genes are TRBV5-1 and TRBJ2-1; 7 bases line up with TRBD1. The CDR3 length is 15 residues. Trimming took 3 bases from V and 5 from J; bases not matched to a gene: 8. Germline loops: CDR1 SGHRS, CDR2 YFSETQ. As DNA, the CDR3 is TGCGCCAGCAGCTCCTCACAGGGGTTGGACAATGAGCAGTTCTTC. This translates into CASSSSQGLDNEQFF.

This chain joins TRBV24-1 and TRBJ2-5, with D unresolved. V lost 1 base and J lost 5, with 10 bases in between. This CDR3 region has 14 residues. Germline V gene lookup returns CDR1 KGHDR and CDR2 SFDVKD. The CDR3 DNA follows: TGTGCCACCAGTGATTTTGGGCCAGCGGAGACCCAGTACTTC. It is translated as CATSDFGPAETQYF.

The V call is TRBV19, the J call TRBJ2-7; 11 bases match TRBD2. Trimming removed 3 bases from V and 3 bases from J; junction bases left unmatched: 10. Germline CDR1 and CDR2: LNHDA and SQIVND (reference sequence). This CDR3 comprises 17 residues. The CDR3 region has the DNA TGTGCCAGTAGTATGGTATATCGGACTAGCGGGCACTACGAGCAGTACTTC. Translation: CASSMVYRTSGHYEQYF.

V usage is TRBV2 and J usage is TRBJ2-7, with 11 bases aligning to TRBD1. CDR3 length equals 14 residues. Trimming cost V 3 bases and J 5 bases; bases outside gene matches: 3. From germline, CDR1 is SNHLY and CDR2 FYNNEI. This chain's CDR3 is CASSDGTGGHEQYF. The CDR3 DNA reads TGTGCCAGCAGTGACGGGACAGGGGGGCACGAGCAGTACTTC.

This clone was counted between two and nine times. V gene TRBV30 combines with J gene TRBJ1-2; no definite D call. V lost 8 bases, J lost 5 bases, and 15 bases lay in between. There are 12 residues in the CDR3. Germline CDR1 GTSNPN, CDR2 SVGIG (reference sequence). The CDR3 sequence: CARSDRRYGYTF. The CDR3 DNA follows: TGTGCCCGCTCGGACCGCCGATATGGCTACACCTTC. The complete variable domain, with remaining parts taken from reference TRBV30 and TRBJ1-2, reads SQTIHQWPATLVQPVGSPLSLECTVEGTSNPNLYWYRQAAGRGLQLLFYSVGIGQISSEVPQNLSASRPQDRQFILSSKKLLLSDSGFYLCARSDRRYGYTFGSGTRLTVV.

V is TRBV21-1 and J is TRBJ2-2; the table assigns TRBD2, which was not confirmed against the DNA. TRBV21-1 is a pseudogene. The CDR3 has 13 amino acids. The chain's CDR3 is CASSNTCPRELFF. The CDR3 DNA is TGTGCCAGCAGCAACACTTGTCCCAGGGAGCTGTTTTTT.

The CDR3 loop is CASSALAGGTYNEQFF. In DNA, the CDR3 is TGTGCCAGCAGTGCCCTAGCGGGAGGAACCTACAATGAGCAGTTCTTC. The chain uses TRBV27 and TRBJ2-1; 11 bases are shared with TRBD2. CDR1 is MNHEY and CDR2 is SMNVEV in the germline V gene (reference sequence). The V segment lost 5 bases and the J segment 2 bases; nucleotides outside the gene matches: 5. This CDR3 spans 16 amino acids.

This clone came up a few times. CDR3 sequence reads: CASSSLGVGNTIYF. For the CDR3, the DNA is TGTGCCAGCAGTTCCTTGGGGGTCGGAAACACCATATATTTT. This rearrangement joins TRBV6-5 to TRBJ1-3, with TRBD1 as a possible D gene (5 bases). Germline assignment: CDR1 MNHEY and CDR2 SVGAGI. This CDR3 region has 14 residues. The germline V and J ends were trimmed by 4 bases and 4 bases, with 11 bases remaining between them.

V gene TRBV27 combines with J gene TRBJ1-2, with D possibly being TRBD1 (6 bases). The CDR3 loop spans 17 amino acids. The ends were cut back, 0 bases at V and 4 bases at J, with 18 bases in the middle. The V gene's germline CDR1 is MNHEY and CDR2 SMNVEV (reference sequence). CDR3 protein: CASSLSGEGGFSYGYTF. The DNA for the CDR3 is TGTGCCAGCAGTTTATCGGGCGAGGGGGGCTTCAGCTATGGCTACACCTTC.

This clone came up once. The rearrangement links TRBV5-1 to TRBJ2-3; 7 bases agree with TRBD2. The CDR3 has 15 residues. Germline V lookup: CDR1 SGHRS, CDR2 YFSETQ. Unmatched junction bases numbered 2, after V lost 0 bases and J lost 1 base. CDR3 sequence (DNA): TGCGCCAGCAGCTTGGCAAGCGGGGGCACAGATACGCAGTATTTT. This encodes CASSLASGGTDTQYF.

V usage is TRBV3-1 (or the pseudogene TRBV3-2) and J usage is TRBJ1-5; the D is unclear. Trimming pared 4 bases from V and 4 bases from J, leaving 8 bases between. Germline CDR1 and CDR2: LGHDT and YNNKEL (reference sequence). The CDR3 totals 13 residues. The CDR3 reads CASSPTRNQPQHF. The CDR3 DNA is TGTGCCAGCAGCCCCACCAGGAATCAGCCCCAGCATTTT.

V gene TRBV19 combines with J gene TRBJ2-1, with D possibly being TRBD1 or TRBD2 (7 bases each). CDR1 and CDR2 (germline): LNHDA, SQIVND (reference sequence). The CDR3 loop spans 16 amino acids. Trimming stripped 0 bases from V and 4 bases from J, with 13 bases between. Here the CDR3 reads CASSIDQGGVYNEQFF. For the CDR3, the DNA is TGTGCCAGTAGTATAGATCAGGGGGGGGTTTACAATGAGCAGTTCTTC.

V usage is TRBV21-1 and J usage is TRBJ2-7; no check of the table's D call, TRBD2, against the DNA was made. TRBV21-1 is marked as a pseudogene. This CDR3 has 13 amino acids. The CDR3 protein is CASSKTEAYEQYF. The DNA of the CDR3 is TGTGCCAGCAGCAAAACTGAAGCCTACGAGCAGTACTTC.

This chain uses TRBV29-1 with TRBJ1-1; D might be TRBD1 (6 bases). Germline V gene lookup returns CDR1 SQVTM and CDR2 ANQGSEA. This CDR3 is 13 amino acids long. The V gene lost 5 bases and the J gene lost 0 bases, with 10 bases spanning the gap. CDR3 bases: TGCAGCGTTTACAGGGAATTGAACACTGAAGCTTTCTTT. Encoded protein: CSVYRELNTEAFF.

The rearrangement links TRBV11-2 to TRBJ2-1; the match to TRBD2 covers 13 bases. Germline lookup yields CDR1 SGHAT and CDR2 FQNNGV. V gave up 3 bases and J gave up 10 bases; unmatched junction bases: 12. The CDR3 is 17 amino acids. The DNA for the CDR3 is TGTGCCAGCAGCTTGGACAAACTAGCGGGAGGGCCTGGCGAGCAGTTCTTC. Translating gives CASSLDKLAGGPGEQFF.

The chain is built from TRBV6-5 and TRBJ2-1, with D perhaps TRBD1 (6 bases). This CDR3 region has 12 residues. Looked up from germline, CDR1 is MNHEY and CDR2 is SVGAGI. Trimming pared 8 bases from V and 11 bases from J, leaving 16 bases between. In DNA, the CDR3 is TGTGCCAGCGGAATTACAGGACAGAAGCAGTTCTTC. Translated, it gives CASGITGQKQFF.